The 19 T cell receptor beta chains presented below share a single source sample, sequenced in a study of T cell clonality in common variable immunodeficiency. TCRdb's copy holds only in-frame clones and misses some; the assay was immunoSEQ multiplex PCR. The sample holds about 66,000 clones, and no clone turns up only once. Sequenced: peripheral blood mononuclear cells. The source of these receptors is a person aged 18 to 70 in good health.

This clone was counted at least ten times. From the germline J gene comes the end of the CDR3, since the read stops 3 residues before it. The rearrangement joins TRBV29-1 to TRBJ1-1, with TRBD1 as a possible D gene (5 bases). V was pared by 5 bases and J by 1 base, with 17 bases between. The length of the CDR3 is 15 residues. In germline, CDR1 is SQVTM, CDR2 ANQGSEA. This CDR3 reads CSVPPFGGGNTEAFF. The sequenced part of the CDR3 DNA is TGCAGCGTTCCCCCCTTCGGGGGGGGGAACACTGAA. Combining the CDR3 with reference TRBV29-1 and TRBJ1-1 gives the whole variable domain SAVISQKPSRDICQRGTSLTIQCQVDSQVTMMFWYRQQPGQSLTLIATANQGSEATYESGFVIDKFPISRPNLTFSTLTVSNMSPEDSSIYLCSVPPFGGGNTEAFFGQGTRLTVV.

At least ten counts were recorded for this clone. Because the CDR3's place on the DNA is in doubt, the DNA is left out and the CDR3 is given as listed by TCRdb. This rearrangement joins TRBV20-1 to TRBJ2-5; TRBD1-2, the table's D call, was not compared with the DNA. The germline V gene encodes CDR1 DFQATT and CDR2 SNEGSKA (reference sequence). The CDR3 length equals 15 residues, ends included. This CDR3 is CSASTSAGGDETQYF.

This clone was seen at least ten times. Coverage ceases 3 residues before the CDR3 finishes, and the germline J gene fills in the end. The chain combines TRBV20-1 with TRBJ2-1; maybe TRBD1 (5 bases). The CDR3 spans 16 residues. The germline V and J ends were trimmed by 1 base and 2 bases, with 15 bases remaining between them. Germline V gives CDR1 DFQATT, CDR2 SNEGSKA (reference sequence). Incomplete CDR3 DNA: TGCAGTGCTAGAGCCCTCCCAGGGCCCGCCTACAATGAG. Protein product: CSARALPGPAYNE. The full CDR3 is CSARALPGPAYNEQFF.

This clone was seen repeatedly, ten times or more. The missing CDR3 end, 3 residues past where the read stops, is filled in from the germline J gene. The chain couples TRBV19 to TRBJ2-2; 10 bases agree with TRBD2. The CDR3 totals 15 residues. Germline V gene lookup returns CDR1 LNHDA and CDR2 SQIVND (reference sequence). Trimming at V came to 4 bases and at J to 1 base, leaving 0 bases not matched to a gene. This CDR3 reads CASSRTSGNTGELFF. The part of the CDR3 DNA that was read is TGTGCCAGTAGTAGGACTAGCGGGAACACCGGGGAG.

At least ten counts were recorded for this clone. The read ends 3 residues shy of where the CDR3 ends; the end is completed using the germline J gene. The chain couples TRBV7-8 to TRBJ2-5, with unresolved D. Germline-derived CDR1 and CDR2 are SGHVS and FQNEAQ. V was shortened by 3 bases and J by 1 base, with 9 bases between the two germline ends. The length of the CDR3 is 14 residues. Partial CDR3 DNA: TGTGCCAGCAGCTTTCAACAGCTCCAAGAGACC. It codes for CASSFQQLQET. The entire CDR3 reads CASSFQQLQETQYF.

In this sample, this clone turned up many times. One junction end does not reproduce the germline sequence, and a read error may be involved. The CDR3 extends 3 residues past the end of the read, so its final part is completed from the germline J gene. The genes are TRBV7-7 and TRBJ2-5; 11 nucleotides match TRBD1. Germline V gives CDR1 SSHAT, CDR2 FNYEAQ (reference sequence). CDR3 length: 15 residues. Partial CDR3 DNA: TGTGCTAGCAGCTTAGGGACAGGGGGCCAAGAGACC. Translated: CASSLGTGGQET. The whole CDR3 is CASSLGTGGQETQYF.

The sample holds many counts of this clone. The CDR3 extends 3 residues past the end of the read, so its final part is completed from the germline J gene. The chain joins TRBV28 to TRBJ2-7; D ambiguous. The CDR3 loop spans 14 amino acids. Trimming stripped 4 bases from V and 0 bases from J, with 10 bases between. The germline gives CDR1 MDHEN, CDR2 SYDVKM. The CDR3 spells CASSWASSSYEQYF. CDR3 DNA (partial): TGTGCCAGCAGTTGGGCTTCGAGCTCCTACGAG.

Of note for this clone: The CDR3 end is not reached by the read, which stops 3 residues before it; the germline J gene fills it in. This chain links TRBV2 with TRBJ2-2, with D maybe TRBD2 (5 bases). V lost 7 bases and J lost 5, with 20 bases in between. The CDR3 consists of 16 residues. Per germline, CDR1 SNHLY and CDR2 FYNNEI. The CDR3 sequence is CASTLFRNPGTGELFF. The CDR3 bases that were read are TGTGCCAGCACTCTATTCCGGAATCCGGGGACCGGGGAG.

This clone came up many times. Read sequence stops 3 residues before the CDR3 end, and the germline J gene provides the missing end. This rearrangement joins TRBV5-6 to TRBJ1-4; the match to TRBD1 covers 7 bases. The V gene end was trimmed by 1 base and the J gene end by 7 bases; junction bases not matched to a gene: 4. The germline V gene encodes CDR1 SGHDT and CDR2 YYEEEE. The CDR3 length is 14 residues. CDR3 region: CASSLQGGSEKLFF. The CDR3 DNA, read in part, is TGTGCCAGCAGCTTGCAGGGGGGTAGTGAAAAA.

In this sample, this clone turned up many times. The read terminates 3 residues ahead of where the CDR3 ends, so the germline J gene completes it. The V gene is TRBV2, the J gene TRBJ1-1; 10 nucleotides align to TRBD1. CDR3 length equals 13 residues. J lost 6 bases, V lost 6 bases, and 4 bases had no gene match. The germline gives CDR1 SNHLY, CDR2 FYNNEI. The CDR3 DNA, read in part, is TGTGCCAGCAGAGCCGGGACAGGGGCTGAA. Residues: CASRAGTGAE. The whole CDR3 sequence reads CASRAGTGAEAFF.

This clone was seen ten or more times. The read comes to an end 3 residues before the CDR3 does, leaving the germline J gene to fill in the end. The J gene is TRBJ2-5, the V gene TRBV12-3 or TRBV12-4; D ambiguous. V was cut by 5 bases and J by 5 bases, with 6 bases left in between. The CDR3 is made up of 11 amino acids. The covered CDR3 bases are TGTGCCAGCAGTCCCAGGGAGACC. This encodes CASSPRET. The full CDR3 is CASSPRETQYF.

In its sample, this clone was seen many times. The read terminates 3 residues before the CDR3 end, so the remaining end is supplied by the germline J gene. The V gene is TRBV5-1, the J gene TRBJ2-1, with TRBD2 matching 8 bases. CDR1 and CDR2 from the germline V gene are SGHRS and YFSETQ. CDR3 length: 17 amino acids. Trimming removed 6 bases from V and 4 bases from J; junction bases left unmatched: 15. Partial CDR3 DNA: TGCGCCAGCACAGACCACCAGGGCGGGGGGCCGTACAATGAG. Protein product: CASTDHQGGGPYNE. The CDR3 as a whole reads CASTDHQGGGPYNEQFF.

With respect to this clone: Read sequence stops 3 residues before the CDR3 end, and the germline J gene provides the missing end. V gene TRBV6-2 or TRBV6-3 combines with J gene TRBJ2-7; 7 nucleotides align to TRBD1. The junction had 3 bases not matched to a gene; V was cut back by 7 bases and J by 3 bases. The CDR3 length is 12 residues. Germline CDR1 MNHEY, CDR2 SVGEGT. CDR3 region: CASKDRRYEQYF. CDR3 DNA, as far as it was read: TGTGCCAGCAAGGACAGGCGCTACGAG.

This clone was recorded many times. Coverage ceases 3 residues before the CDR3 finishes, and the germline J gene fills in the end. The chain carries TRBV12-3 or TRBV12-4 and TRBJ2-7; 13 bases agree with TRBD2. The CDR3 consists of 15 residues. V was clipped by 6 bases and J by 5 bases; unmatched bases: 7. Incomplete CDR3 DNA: TGTGCCAGCAGCTGGACTAGCGGGAGAAGTAACGAG. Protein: CASSWTSGRSNE. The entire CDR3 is CASSWTSGRSNEQYF.

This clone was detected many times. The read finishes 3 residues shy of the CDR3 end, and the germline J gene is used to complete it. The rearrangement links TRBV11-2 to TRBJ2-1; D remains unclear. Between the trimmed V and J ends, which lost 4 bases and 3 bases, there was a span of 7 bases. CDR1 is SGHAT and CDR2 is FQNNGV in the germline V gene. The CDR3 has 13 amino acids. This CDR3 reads CASSSPHYNEQFF. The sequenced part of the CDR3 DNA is TGTGCCAGCAGCTCCCCCCACTACAATGAG. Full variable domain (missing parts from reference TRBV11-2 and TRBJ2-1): EAGVAQSPRYKIIEKRQSVAFWCNPISGHATLYWYQQILGQGPKLLIQFQNNGVVDDSQLPKDRFSAERLKGVDSTLKIQPAKLEDSAVYLCASSSPHYNEQFFGPGTRLTVL.

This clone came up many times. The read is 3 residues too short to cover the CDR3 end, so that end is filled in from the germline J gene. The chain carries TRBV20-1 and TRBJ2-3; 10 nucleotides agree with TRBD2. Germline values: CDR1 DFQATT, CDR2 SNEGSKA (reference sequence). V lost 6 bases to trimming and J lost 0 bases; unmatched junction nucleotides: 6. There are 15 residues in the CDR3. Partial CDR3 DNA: TGCAGTGCCAACGGACTAGCGGATAGCACAGATACG. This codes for CSANGLADSTDT. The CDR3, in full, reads CSANGLADSTDTQYF.

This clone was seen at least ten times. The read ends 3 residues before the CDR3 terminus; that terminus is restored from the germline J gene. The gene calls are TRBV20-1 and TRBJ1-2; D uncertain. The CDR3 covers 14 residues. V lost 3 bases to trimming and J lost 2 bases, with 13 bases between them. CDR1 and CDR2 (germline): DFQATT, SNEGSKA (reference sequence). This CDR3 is CSARVAGGNYGYTF. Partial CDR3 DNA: TGCAGTGCTAGGGTAGCGGGAGGGAACTATGGC.

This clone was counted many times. The DNA read from the CDR3 is TGCAGTGCGGGGACTAGCGGGAGTGGTGAG. Its protein product is CSAGTSGSGE. The CDR3 reads in full as CSAGTSGSGEQFF. The gene calls are TRBV20-1 and TRBJ2-1; 14 nucleotides agree with TRBD2. The DNA ends 3 residues before the CDR3 does, and the rest of the CDR3 is filled in from the germline J gene. The CDR3 covers 13 residues. With 6 bases clipped from V and 9 bases from J, the junction kept 4 bases outside the gene matches. Germline assignment: CDR1 DFQATT and CDR2 SNEGSKA (reference sequence).

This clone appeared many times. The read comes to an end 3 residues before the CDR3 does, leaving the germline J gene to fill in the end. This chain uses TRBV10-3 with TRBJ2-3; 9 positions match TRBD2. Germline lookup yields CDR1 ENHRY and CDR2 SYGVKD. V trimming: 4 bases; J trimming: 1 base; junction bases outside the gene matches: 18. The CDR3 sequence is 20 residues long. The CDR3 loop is CAISVSSTTSGMPRTDTQYF. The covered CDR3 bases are TGTGCCATCAGTGTTTCTTCCACGACTAGCGGAATGCCCCGCACAGATACG.